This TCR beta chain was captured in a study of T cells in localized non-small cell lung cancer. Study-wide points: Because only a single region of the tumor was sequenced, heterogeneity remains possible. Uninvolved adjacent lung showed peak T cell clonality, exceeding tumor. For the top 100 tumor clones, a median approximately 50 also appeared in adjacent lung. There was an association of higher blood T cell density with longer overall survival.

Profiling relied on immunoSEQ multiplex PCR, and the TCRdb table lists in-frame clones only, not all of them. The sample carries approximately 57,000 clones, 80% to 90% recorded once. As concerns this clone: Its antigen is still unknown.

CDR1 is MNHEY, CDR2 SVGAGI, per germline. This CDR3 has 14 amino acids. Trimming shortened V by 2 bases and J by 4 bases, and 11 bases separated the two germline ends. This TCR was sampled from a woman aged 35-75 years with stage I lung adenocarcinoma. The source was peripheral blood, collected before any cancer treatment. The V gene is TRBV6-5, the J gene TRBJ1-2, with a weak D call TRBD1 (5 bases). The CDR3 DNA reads TGTGCCAGCAGTTACGGGGGGACTGGCTATGGCTACACCTTC. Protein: CASSYGGTGYGYTF.